One and the same sample provided the 18 T cell receptor beta chains below, sequenced in a study of blood T cell repertoires in COVID-19. Clones were sequenced by immunoSEQ multiplex PCR, and TCRdb holds only the in-frame ones, with some missing. The data contain fewer than 65,000 clones, about four fifths of them singletons. Material for sequencing was peripheral blood. The origin of the receptors is a human donor in a cohort sampled during active COVID-19.

The V and J genes are TRBV9 and TRBJ1-6, with D possibly matching TRBD1 (5 bases). The CDR3 runs to 15 residues. CDR1 is SGDLS, CDR2 YYNGEE, per germline. V lost 4 bases and J 10 bases, leaving 18 bases between the germline ends. This chain's CDR3 is CASSPRGFSRSPLHF. The CDR3 nucleotides read TGTGCCAGCAGCCCCCGGGGGTTTTCGCGATCACCCCTCCACTTT.

This clone has more than one count but fewer than ten. The junction does not match germline at one end; this may be a read error. The CDR3 DNA is TGCGCCAGCAGCCAGAGACAGGGTGTTAGCGATCAGCCCCAGCATTTT. As protein: CASSQRQGVSDQPQHF. The rearrangement joins TRBV4-1 to TRBJ1-5; 7 nucleotides agree with TRBD1. Germline V gives CDR1 MGHRA, CDR2 YSYEKL. The CDR3 runs 16 residues.

The chain couples TRBV3-1 (or the pseudogene TRBV3-2) to TRBJ1-1; D possibly corresponds to TRBD1 (6 bases). The V and J ends lost 5 bases and 3 bases respectively, with 13 bases between them. The CDR3 has 14 amino acids. CDR1 and CDR2 from the germline V gene are LGHDT and YNNKEL (reference sequence). CDR3 in amino acids: CASSFGTRDTEAFF. The CDR3 DNA sequence: TGTGCCAGCAGCTTTGGGACACGCGACACTGAAGCTTTCTTT.

This sequence joins TRBV6-2 or TRBV6-3 and TRBJ1-5, with D maybe TRBD1 (6 bases). The CDR3 extends over 14 amino acids. The germline V gene encodes CDR1 MNHEY and CDR2 SVGEGT. Trimming left V 6 bases short and J 2 bases short, with 11 bases between. CDR3 amino acids: CASSRGMGNQPQHF. The CDR3 nucleotides are TGTGCCAGCAGCAGGGGAATGGGCAATCAGCCCCAGCATTTT.

As concerns this clone: A junction end diverges from the germline sequence, so it may reflect a read error. The chain employs TRBV6-2 or TRBV6-3 and TRBJ1-1; the match to TRBD1 covers 10 bases. CDR1 and CDR2 (germline): MNHEY, SVGEGT. The CDR3 extends over 17 amino acids. CDR3 residues: CASTYHPRTGGITEAFF. CDR3 in DNA: TGTGCCAGCACTTACCATCCAAGGACAGGGGGGATCACTGAAGCTTTCTTT.

The rearrangement joins TRBV7-3 to TRBJ2-7; the match to TRBD2 covers 8 bases. V dropped 0 bases and J dropped 0; count of bases not matched to a gene: 13. The CDR3 length is 19 residues. Germline lookup yields CDR1 SGHTA and CDR2 FQGTGA. Here the CDR3 reads CASSLTGVVAGGYSYEQYF. The CDR3 DNA sequence: TGTGCCAGCAGCTTAACGGGCGTCGTGGCGGGAGGTTACTCCTACGAGCAGTACTTC.

J is TRBJ2-7 and V is TRBV18; a weak D match, TRBD1 (6 bases). Germline-derived CDR1 and CDR2 are KGHSH and LQKENI. The CDR3 is made up of 15 amino acids. Deletions cut 0 bases from V and 3 bases from J, with 12 bases between. The CDR3 nucleotides read TGTGCCAGCTCACCACCCACAGGGCAGGACTACGAGCAGTACTTC. This sequence encodes CASSPPTGQDYEQYF.

This clone was observed a single time. V usage is TRBV11-2 and J usage is TRBJ1-1, with 7 bases matching TRBD1. CDR1 is SGHAT and CDR2 is FQNNGV in the germline V gene. The CDR3 runs to 15 residues. V gave up 0 bases and J gave up 1 base; unmatched junction bases: 2. Here the CDR3 reads CASSLERQGNTEAFF. CDR3 DNA sequence: TGTGCCAGCAGCTTAGAAAGACAGGGGAACACTGAAGCTTTCTTT.

The chain couples TRBV19 to TRBJ2-5; D not resolved. V was clipped by 9 bases and J by 3 bases, with 11 bases between them. Germline V gene lookup returns CDR1 LNHDA and CDR2 SQIVND (reference sequence). The CDR3 is 12 amino acids. The CDR3 loop reads CARETGKETQYF. The CDR3, as DNA: TGTGCCAGAGAGACTGGAAAAGAGACCCAGTACTTC.

The chain employs TRBV10-3 and TRBJ2-7; tentatively, D is TRBD2 (5 bases). This CDR3 has 14 residues. V shed 8 bases and J shed 0 bases, with 14 bases lying between them. Looked up from germline, CDR1 is ENHRY and CDR2 is SYGVKD. As DNA, the CDR3 is TGTGCCATCTCGGACGCAACTAGCTCCTACGAGCAGTACTTC. Translated: CAISDATSSYEQYF.

CDR3 sequence: CASSALGTSSSDTQYF. As DNA, the CDR3 is TGTGCCAGCAGCGCCCTGGGGACTAGCTCATCAGATACGCAGTATTTT. The chain joins TRBV9 to TRBJ2-3; TRBD2 matches 9 bases. From germline, CDR1 is SGDLS and CDR2 YYNGEE. The CDR3 runs 16 residues. With V trimmed by 3 bases and J by 4 bases, 9 bases remained unmatched.

The gene calls are TRBV5-1 and TRBJ2-2; TRBD1 might be the D (6 bases). V lost 0 bases to trimming and J lost 2 bases, with 8 bases between them. This CDR3 is 15 amino acids long. Per germline, CDR1 SGHRS and CDR2 YFSETQ. The CDR3 reads CASSLDRANTGELFF. The DNA of the CDR3 is TGCGCCAGCAGCTTGGACAGGGCAAACACCGGGGAGCTGTTTTTT.

The chain has TRBV7-2 and TRBJ1-6, with D possibly being TRBD1 (6 bases). CDR3 length: 13 residues. The ends were cut back, 5 bases at V and 5 bases at J, with 7 bases in the middle. Germline CDR1 is SGHTA and CDR2 is FQGNSA. The CDR3 is CASSRQDNSPLHF. CDR3 sequence (DNA): TGTGCCAGCAGCCGACAGGATAATTCACCCCTCCACTTT.

The chain employs TRBV4-1 and TRBJ2-7, with D maybe TRBD2 (6 bases). The CDR3 has 13 amino acids. Trimming took 2 bases from V and 3 from J, leaving 8 bases between them. Germline lookup yields CDR1 MGHRA and CDR2 YSYEKL. This chain's CDR3 is CASSQTGVYEQYF. CDR3 in DNA: TGCGCCAGCAGCCAAACGGGAGTCTACGAGCAGTACTTC.

This clone was seen once. The chain combines TRBV6-6 with TRBJ2-3; 8 nucleotides agree with TRBD1. CDR3 length: 14 amino acids. After removal of 7 bases from V and 2 bases from J, the junction contained 5 bases not matched to a gene. Germline lookup yields CDR1 MNHNY and CDR2 SVGAGI (reference sequence). The CDR3 is CASKGRGLTDTQYF. In nucleotides, the CDR3 is TGTGCCAGCAAGGGCAGGGGGCTCACAGATACGCAGTATTTT.

A single count supports this clone. The chain joins TRBV7-2 to TRBJ2-3; perhaps TRBD2 as D (6 bases). Per the germline V gene, CDR1 is SGHTA and CDR2 is FQGNSA. The CDR3 sequence is 17 residues long. Trimming pared 1 base from V and 4 bases from J, leaving 18 bases between. Here the CDR3 reads CASSLDGPSAIADTQYF. As DNA, the CDR3 is TGTGCCAGCAGCTTAGACGGTCCTAGCGCAATCGCAGATACGCAGTATTTT. The entire variable domain, with the rest obtained from reference TRBV7-2 and TRBJ2-3, is as follows: GAGVSQSPSNKVTEKGKDVELRCDPISGHTALYWYRQSLGQGLEFLIYFQGNSAPDKSGLPSDRFSAERTGGSVSTLTIQRTQQEDSAVYLCASSLDGPSAIADTQYFGPGTRLTVL.

Only a few counts were recorded for this clone. The chain uses TRBV27 and TRBJ1-5; D remains ambiguous. With 6 bases removed from V and 0 bases from J, the gap between germline ends came to 6 bases. The CDR3 is 13 residues long. Germline V gives CDR1 MNHEY, CDR2 SMNVEV (reference sequence). CDR3 amino acids: CASSPISNQPQHF. The CDR3 nucleotides read TGTGCCAGCAGCCCAATTAGCAATCAGCCCCAGCATTTT.

The V gene is TRBV19, the J gene TRBJ1-2; 9 nucleotides align to TRBD1. The CDR3 runs 12 residues. Germline CDR1 is LNHDA and CDR2 is SQIVND (reference sequence). V shed 8 bases, J shed 4 bases, and the junction held 2 bases outside the gene matches. The CDR3 region has the DNA TGTGCCAGTCGACAGGGGGTCTATGGCTACACCTTC. This codes for CASRQGVYGYTF.